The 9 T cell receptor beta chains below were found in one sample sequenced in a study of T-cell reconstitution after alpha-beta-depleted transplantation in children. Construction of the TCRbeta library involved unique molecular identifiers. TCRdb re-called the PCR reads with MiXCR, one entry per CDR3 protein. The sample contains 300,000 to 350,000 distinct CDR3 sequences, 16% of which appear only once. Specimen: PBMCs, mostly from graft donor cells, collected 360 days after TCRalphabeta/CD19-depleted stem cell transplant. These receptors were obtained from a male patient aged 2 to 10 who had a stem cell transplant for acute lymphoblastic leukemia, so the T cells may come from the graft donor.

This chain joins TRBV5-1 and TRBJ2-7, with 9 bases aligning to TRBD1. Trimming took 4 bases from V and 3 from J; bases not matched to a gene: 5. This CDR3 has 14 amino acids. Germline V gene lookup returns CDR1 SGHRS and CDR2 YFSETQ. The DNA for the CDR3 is TGCGCCAGCAGCCAACAGGGGGCGAGCTACGAGCAGTACTTC. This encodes CASSQQGASYEQYF.

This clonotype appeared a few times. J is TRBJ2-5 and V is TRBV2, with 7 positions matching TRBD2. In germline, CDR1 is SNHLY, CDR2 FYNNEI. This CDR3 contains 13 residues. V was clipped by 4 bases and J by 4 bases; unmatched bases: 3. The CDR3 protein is CASSGPSGETQYF. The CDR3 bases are TGTGCCAGCAGTGGCCCTAGCGGAGAGACCCAGTACTTC.

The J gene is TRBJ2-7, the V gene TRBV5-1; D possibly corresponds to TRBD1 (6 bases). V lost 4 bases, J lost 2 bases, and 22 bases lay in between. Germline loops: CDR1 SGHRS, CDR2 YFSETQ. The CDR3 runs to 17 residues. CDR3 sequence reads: CASSQPTGSLGAYEQYF. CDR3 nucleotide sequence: TGCGCCAGCAGCCAACCAACAGGGTCGCTGGGGGCCTACGAGCAGTACTTC.

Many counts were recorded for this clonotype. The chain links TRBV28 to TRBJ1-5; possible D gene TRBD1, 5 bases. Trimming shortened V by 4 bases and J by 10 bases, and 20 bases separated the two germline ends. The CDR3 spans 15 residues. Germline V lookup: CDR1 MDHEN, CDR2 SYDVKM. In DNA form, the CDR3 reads TGTGCCAGCAGTTATTCGATCGGGACTGCCCTTCCCCAGCATTTT. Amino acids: CASSYSIGTALPQHF.

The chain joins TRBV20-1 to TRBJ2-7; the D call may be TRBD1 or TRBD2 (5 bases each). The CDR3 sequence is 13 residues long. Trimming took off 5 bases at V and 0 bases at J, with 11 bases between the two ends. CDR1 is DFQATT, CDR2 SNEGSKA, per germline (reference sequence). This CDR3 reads CSARDHTSYEQYF. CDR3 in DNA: TGCAGTGCTCGGGACCACACCTCCTACGAGCAGTACTTC.

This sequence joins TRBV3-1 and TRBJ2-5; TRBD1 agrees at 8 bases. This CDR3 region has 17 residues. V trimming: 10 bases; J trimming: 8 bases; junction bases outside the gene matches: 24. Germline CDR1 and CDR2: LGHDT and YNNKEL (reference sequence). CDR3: CATCQEIPRGPISTQYF. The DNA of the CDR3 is TGTGCCACCTGCCAAGAGATCCCCAGGGGGCCCATTTCCACCCAGTACTTC.

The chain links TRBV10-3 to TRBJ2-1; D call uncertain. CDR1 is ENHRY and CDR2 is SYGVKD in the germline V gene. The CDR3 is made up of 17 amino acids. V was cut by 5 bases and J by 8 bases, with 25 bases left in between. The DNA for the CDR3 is TGTGCCATCAGTCGCCCAACTTTAGAGTTCTGGGTCGATGAGCAGTTCTTC. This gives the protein CAISRPTLEFWVDEQFF.

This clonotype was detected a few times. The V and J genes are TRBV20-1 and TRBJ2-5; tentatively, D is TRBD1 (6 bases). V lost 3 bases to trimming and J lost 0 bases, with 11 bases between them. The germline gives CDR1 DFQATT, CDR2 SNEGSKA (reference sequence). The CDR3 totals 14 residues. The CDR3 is CSARAYRDQETQYF. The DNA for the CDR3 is TGCAGTGCTAGGGCCTACAGGGACCAAGAGACCCAGTACTTC.

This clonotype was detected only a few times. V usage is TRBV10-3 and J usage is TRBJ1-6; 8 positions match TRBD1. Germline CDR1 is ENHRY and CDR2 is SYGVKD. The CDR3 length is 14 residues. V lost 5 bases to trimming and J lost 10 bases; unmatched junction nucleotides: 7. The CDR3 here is CAISIRGLGSPLHF. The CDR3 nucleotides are TGTGCCATCAGTATCAGGGGGCTTGGGTCACCCCTCCACTTT.